This T cell receptor beta chain was identified in a study of blood T cell repertoires in COVID-19. The CDR3 runs 15 residues. Trimming shortened V by 0 bases and J by 7 bases, and 16 bases separated the two germline ends. Germline values: CDR1 SGHTA, CDR2 FQGNSA. Turning to this clone: This CDR3 is also generated by other DNA sequences in the sample.

How the authors handled the data: Researchers report that nucleated cell counts were estimated from reference gene primer amplification. Only in-frame clones appear in the TCRdb table, and some are missing; sequencing was by immunoSEQ multiplex PCR. V, J and clone size reflect that table, while D and trimming were determined from the DNA. The top ten hold approximately 3% of the sample, which has around 300,000 clones, 88% seen once. The chain is built from TRBV7-2 and TRBJ2-7, with D possibly being TRBD2 (5 bases). This clonotype was sampled from a woman aged 50 to 60 who had recovered from COVID-19. The sample comprised PBMCs or T cells enriched from blood (not recorded which). CDR3 loop: CASSLAQPGVGEQYF. The CDR3 DNA follows: TGTGCCAGCAGCTTAGCACAGCCCGGGGTCGGAGAGCAGTACTTC.